The next 32 T cell receptor beta chains were all read from a single sample in a study of T-cell memory formation after mild COVID-19. TCRdb re-called the 5' RACE reads with MiXCR, one entry per CDR3 protein. Of 70,000 to 95,000 distinct CDR3 sequences in the sample, 13% were seen once. The sample taken for sequencing was PBMCs or a T cell subset sorted from them (not recorded which). Source of these receptors: a man aged 18-30 years who had mild COVID-19 (a few samples of this study predate the infection). Cell type and time point are not known.

This clonotype was observed a single time. V gene TRBV11-3 combines with J gene TRBJ2-1, with D perhaps given as TRBD1 or TRBD2 (6 bases each). Germline V gene lookup returns CDR1 SGHNT and CDR2 YENEEA. This CDR3 comprises 13 residues. V lost 5 bases and J 8 bases, leaving 13 bases between the germline ends. For the CDR3, the DNA is TGTGCCAGCAGCCGGCGGGACAACTATGAGCAGTTCTTC. As protein: CASSRRDNYEQFF.

In this sample, this clonotype turned up a few times. This sequence joins TRBV4-1 and TRBJ1-1; weak D call: TRBD1 (6 bases). The CDR3 runs 15 residues. V gave up 0 bases and J gave up 4 bases, with 12 bases separating them. The V gene's germline CDR1 is MGHRA and CDR2 YSYEKL. The CDR3 nucleotides are TGCGCCAGCAGCCAAGATGCGGGGGCGGGCACTGAAGCTTTCTTT. It codes for CASSQDAGAGTEAFF.

This clonotype was detected ten times or more. This chain joins TRBV11-1 and TRBJ2-3; D is unclear. The germline V gene encodes CDR1 SGHAT and CDR2 FQDESV (reference sequence). V gave up 1 base and J gave up 3 bases, with 14 bases separating them. The CDR3 extends over 16 amino acids. As DNA, the CDR3 is TGTGCCAGCAGCTTAGTGGTAGTCGGGTCGACAGATACGCAGTATTTT. This codes for CASSLVVVGSTDTQYF.

This clonotype has a single count. The chain carries TRBV29-1 and TRBJ2-3; D possibly corresponds to TRBD1 (6 bases). Deletions cut 7 bases from V and 0 bases from J, with 20 bases between. The V gene's germline CDR1 is SQVTM and CDR2 ANQGSEA. This CDR3 is 16 amino acids long. The CDR3 region is CSADRDTGSSTDTQYF. In DNA, the CDR3 is TGCAGCGCTGACCGGGACACCGGCTCTAGCACAGATACGCAGTATTTT.

The chain combines TRBV6-4 with TRBJ2-1; 7 bases map to TRBD1. V lost 6 bases to trimming and J lost 2 bases; unmatched junction nucleotides: 7. This CDR3 contains 15 residues. Germline CDR1 and CDR2: MRHNA and SNTAGT. CDR3 sequence reads: CASSKGTEAYNEQFF. The CDR3 bases are TGTGCCAGCAGCAAAGGGACAGAGGCCTACAATGAGCAGTTCTTC.

The rearrangement uses TRBV27 and TRBJ2-2; D ambiguous. CDR3 length equals 14 residues. V lost 0 bases and J 4 bases, leaving 6 bases between the germline ends. Per germline, CDR1 MNHEY and CDR2 SMNVEV (reference sequence). The CDR3 nucleotides are TGTGCCAGCAGTTTATCTTTGGGCACCGGGGAGCTGTTTTTT. It translates to CASSLSLGTGELFF.

DNA of the CDR3: TGTGCCAGCAGTCTTATAGATTCCGGAGATACGCAGTATTTT. The encoded protein is CASSLIDSGDTQYF. This chain uses TRBV28 with TRBJ2-3; unclear D gene. Trimming took off 5 bases at V and 5 bases at J, with 14 bases between the two ends. Germline V gene data show CDR1 as MDHEN and CDR2 as SYDVKM. This CDR3 has 14 amino acids.

This clonotype turned up a few times. This chain uses TRBV6-5 with TRBJ2-2; no clear D gene. V shed 2 bases and J shed 3 bases, with 4 bases lying between them. The CDR3 has 13 amino acids. Germline V gene sequence: CDR1 MNHEY, CDR2 SVGAGI. CDR3 protein: CASSYRHTGELFF. The CDR3 bases are TGTGCCAGCAGTTACAGACACACCGGGGAGCTGTTTTTT.

In DNA form, the CDR3 reads TGTGCCAGCAGTTTTCGGGGTGGCTACACCTTC. Amino acids: CASSFRGGYTF. This sequence joins TRBV12-3 or TRBV12-4 and TRBJ1-2; D gene unclear. V was cut by 3 bases and J by 7 bases, with 6 bases left in between. There are 11 residues in the CDR3.

This clonotype turned up a few times. The chain is built from TRBV11-2 and TRBJ2-7; D not certain. Germline V gene sequence: CDR1 SGHAT, CDR2 FQNNGV. Trimming pared 5 bases from V and 1 base from J, leaving 3 bases between. The CDR3 sequence is 11 residues long. Written as DNA, the CDR3 is TGTGCCAGCAGCCCTTCCTACGAGCAGTACGTC. Its protein product is CASSPSYEQYV.

The rearrangement uses TRBV27 and TRBJ2-7; 9 bases map to TRBD1. V trimming: 5 bases; J trimming: 7 bases; junction bases outside the gene matches: 15. Germline-derived CDR1 and CDR2 are MNHEY and SMNVEV (reference sequence). CDR3 length equals 16 residues. Here the CDR3 DNA reads TGTGCCAGCAGTCGGGGGGACGTTACAGGGGGCGAAGAGCAGTACTTC. Residues: CASSRGDVTGGEEQYF.

This clonotype was found a few times. The J gene is TRBJ2-1, the V gene TRBV4-2; D is perhaps TRBD2 (6 bases). The germline V gene has CDR1 LGHNA and CDR2 YNFKEQ. The CDR3 runs 13 residues. V gave up 1 base and J gave up 9 bases, with 10 bases separating them. CDR3 residues: CASSQGDSREQFF. The CDR3 nucleotides read TGTGCCAGCAGCCAAGGGGACTCCCGTGAGCAGTTCTTC.

The rearrangement links TRBV6-4 to TRBJ2-1; TRBD2 matches 10 bases. In germline, CDR1 is MRHNA, CDR2 SNTAGT. With V trimmed by 3 bases and J by 4 bases, 3 bases remained unmatched. The CDR3 has 15 amino acids. CDR3: CASSEKAGGYNEQFF. The CDR3 bases are TGTGCCAGCAGTGAAAAAGCGGGGGGGTACAATGAGCAGTTCTTC.

The table lists this clonotype with a few counts. The limits of the CDR3 on the DNA are not certain, so only TCRdb's listed CDR3 is given. J is TRBJ2-2 and V is TRBV24-1; the DNA was not compared with TRBD1, the D call given in the table. Germline V gene data show CDR1 as KGHDR and CDR2 as SFDVKD. The CDR3 has 18 residues if both end residues are counted. The chain's CDR3 is CATAEGTGNLLRAGELFF.

This clonotype was counted only a few times. V usage is TRBV27 and J usage is TRBJ2-4; no clear D gene. Trimming removed 0 bases at V and 1 base at J, with 7 bases between. In germline, CDR1 is MNHEY, CDR2 SMNVEV (reference sequence). CDR3 size: 15 residues. CDR3: CASSLSTSAKNIQYF. The CDR3 nucleotides are TGTGCCAGCAGTTTATCCACGTCGGCCAAAAACATTCAGTACTTC.

The chain has TRBV27 and TRBJ1-2; D is ambiguous. Trimming took off 3 bases at V and 3 bases at J, with 14 bases between the two ends. CDR1 and CDR2 from the germline V gene are MNHEY and SMNVEV (reference sequence). This CDR3 comprises 15 residues. In DNA, the CDR3 is TGTGCCAGCAGTTTCGGGATAGGGAACGACTATGGCTACACCTTC. This sequence encodes CASSFGIGNDYGYTF.

The rearrangement joins TRBV20-1 to TRBJ1-1; no firm D call. From germline, CDR1 is DFQATT and CDR2 SNEGSKA (reference sequence). The CDR3 sequence is 17 residues long. Trimming left V 3 bases short and J 3 bases short, with 23 bases between. The CDR3 DNA reads TGCAGTGCTAGCGGAGGACCCGCCCTGGGGTTGGACACTGAAGCTTTCTTT. It codes for CSASGGPALGLDTEAFF.

At least ten counts were recorded for this clonotype. The V gene is TRBV29-1, the J gene TRBJ2-1, with D tentatively TRBD1 or TRBD2 (5 bases each). V was cut by 4 bases and J by 0 bases, with 13 bases left in between. The CDR3 is made up of 15 amino acids. Germline V gene data show CDR1 as SQVTM and CDR2 as ANQGSEA. CDR3 bases: TGCAGCGTTGTCGTCGGGGCGAGCTCCTACAATGAGCAGTTCTTC. It is translated as CSVVVGASSYNEQFF.

This clonotype turned up a few times. This rearrangement joins TRBV5-1 to TRBJ2-7, with 11 bases that match TRBD2. The junction had 6 bases not matched to a gene; V was cut back by 4 bases and J by 3 bases. This CDR3 contains 15 residues. In germline, CDR1 is SGHRS, CDR2 YFSETQ. In DNA form, the CDR3 reads TGCGCCAGCAGCGAGCGACTAGCGGGACGCTACGAGCAGTACTTC. Amino acids: CASSERLAGRYEQYF.

There are a few counts of this clonotype. This chain uses TRBV4-1 with TRBJ1-1; tentatively, D is TRBD1 (5 bases). Germline V gene sequence: CDR1 MGHRA, CDR2 YSYEKL. CDR3 length: 13 residues. V lost 1 base and J lost 6, with 9 bases in between. CDR3 coding DNA: TGCGCCAGCAGCCAAGCCGGGGGGGCTGAAGCTTTCTTT. Translating gives CASSQAGGAEAFF.

The chain is built from TRBV29-1 and TRBJ2-7, with 10 bases lining up with TRBD1. V gave up 5 bases and J gave up 4 bases; unmatched junction bases: 5. The CDR3 is 13 amino acids. Germline assignment: CDR1 SQVTM and CDR2 ANQGSEA. The CDR3 nucleotides read TGCAGCGTTAGGACAGGGGGAAATTACGAGCAGTACTTC. Translated: CSVRTGGNYEQYF.

This clonotype has only a few counts. V gene TRBV5-1 combines with J gene TRBJ1-2, with TRBD1 identical over 8 bases. CDR3 length: 14 residues. The J segment lost 4 bases and the V segment lost 6 bases, leaving 8 bases of the junction unmatched. Per the germline V gene, CDR1 is SGHRS and CDR2 is YFSETQ. Here the CDR3 reads CASTWGDRPYGYTF. In DNA, the CDR3 is TGCGCCAGCACCTGGGGGGACAGGCCCTATGGCTACACCTTC.

This clonotype was counted at least ten times. The rearrangement uses TRBV12-3 or TRBV12-4 and TRBJ1-5; D gene ambiguous. The CDR3 spans 14 residues. V lost 7 bases and J 1 base, leaving 11 bases between the germline ends. The CDR3 protein is CASTPAGSNQPQHF. DNA for the CDR3: TGTGCCAGCACCCCAGCGGGCAGCAATCAGCCCCAGCATTTT.

V usage is TRBV29-1 and J usage is TRBJ2-4, with unresolved D. Trimming removed 8 bases at V and 10 bases at J, with 15 bases between. CDR1 is SQVTM, CDR2 ANQGSEA, per germline. The CDR3 is 11 residues long. The CDR3: CSFLGGVIQYF. CDR3 in DNA: TGCAGCTTCCTGGGTGGAGTAATTCAGTACTTC.

This clonotype was observed a handful of times. The CDR3 coding sequence is TGTGCCAGCAGCACCGGACATGTTGCAACTAATGAAAAACTGTTTTTT. It yields the protein CASSTGHVATNEKLFF. J is TRBJ1-4 and V is TRBV7-3; possible D gene TRBD1, 5 bases. Germline CDR1 SGHTA, CDR2 FQGTGA. The germline V and J ends were trimmed by 5 bases and 0 bases, with 13 bases remaining between them. The CDR3 is made up of 16 amino acids.

This chain uses TRBV6-5 with TRBJ1-1; D is uncertain. The germline V gene encodes CDR1 MNHEY and CDR2 SVGAGI. Trimming stripped 5 bases from V and 5 bases from J, with 15 bases between. CDR3 length equals 14 residues. CDR3 in DNA: TGTGCCAGCAGTCCTAGCGGGGAAGGGACTGAAGCTTTCTTT. It codes for CASSPSGEGTEAFF.

The chain recombines TRBV7-9 with TRBJ1-3; D is unclear. The germline V and J ends were trimmed by 5 bases and 3 bases, with 2 bases remaining between them. This CDR3 spans 11 amino acids. Germline V gene data show CDR1 as SEHNR and CDR2 as FQNEAQ (reference sequence). CDR3 coding DNA: TGTGCCAGCAGCGATGGAAACACCATATATTTT. Translated, it gives CASSDGNTIYF.

The chain carries TRBV19 and TRBJ2-1; D possibly corresponds to TRBD1 (5 bases). This CDR3 contains 14 residues. The ends were cut back, 1 base at V and 7 bases at J, with 11 bases in the middle. Germline V lookup: CDR1 LNHDA, CDR2 SQIVND (reference sequence). CDR3 DNA: TGTGCCAGTAGTATAGGGGGCCCTTGGAATGAGCAGTTCTTC. It codes for CASSIGGPWNEQFF.

The V gene is TRBV5-6, the J gene TRBJ2-7; D is unresolved. Germline CDR1 is SGHDT and CDR2 is YYEEEE. The CDR3 is 14 amino acids. Trimming stripped 0 bases from V and 0 bases from J, with 7 bases between. Here the CDR3 DNA reads TGTGCCAGCAGCTTGGGAGGAAGCTCCTACGAGCAGTACTTC. Protein product: CASSLGGSSYEQYF.

The chain links TRBV6-2 or TRBV6-3 to TRBJ1-1, with D possibly being TRBD1 (5 bases). The V gene lost 2 bases and the J gene lost 3 bases, with 13 bases spanning the gap. The germline V gene has CDR1 MNHEY and CDR2 SVGEGT. The CDR3 runs 15 residues. The CDR3 DNA reads TGTGCCAGCAGTTACGTCCGGGGGGTGGACACTGAAGCTTTCTTT. Translating gives CASSYVRGVDTEAFF.

This clonotype has ten or more counts. The rearrangement joins TRBV5-1 to TRBJ2-2; the match to TRBD1 covers 8 bases. This CDR3 comprises 16 residues. In germline, CDR1 is SGHRS, CDR2 YFSETQ. Trimming took 2 bases from V and 5 from J; bases not matched to a gene: 8. Here the CDR3 reads CASSFFQGAGTGELFF. In DNA, the CDR3 is TGCGCCAGCAGCTTCTTCCAGGGGGCCGGGACCGGGGAGCTGTTTTTT.

This clonotype showed up just a few times. DNA for the CDR3: TGTGCCAGCAGCTTATCCCAGGGCGGGCAGCCCCAGCATTTT. Translating gives CASSLSQGGQPQHF. This chain uses TRBV7-2 with TRBJ1-5, with a tentative D call TRBD1 (5 bases). The CDR3 runs to 14 residues. Germline V gene data show CDR1 as SGHTA and CDR2 as FQGNSA. V lost 2 bases and J lost 7, with 12 bases in between.